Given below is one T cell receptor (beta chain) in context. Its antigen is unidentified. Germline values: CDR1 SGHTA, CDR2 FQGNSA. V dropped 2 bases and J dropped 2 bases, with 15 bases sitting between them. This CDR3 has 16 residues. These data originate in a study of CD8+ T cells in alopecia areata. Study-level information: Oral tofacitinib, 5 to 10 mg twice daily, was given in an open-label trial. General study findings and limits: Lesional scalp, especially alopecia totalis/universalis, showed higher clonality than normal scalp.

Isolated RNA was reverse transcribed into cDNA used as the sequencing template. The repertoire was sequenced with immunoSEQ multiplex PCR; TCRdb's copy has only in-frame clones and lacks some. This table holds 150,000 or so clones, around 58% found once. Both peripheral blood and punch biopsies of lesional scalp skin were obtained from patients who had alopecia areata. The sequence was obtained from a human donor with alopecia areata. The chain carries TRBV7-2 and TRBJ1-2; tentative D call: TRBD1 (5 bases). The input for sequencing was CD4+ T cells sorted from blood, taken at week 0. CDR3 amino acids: CASSLTWGASNYGYTF. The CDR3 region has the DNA TGTGCCAGCAGCTTAACGTGGGGCGCGTCCAACTATGGCTACACCTTC.